Below are 15 T cell receptor beta chains sequenced from a single sample in a study of identical twins (dated by TCRdb to the mid-2010s). The library was generated by 5' RACE. Sequencing relied on an Illumina HiSeq 2000. In-frame beta chains were kept once TCRdb had trimmed the public reads at Q25 with fastp and called clones with MiXCR. Rows with a matching CDR3 protein are joined into one entry that keeps the most common DNA and genes. This sample comprises about 220,000 distinct CDR3 sequences, 7.5% of them detected only once. The top ten clones comprise approximately 2% of the sample. These data are also associated with another study on yellow fever vaccine responses in identical twins.

Sequencing used memory (CD45RO+) T cells sorted from blood. The intended sense of this specimen's cell subset or site label: CD45RO+ enriched T cells. Receptor source: a woman aged 18-30 years in good health.

This clonotype was seen a few times. The chain joins TRBV27 to TRBJ2-1; D gene ambiguous. The germline V gene encodes CDR1 MNHEY and CDR2 SMNVEV (reference sequence). This CDR3 is 14 amino acids long. The V gene lost 5 bases and the J gene lost 8 bases, with 16 bases spanning the gap. The CDR3 protein is CASSPLRLVHEQFF. CDR3 nucleotides: TGTGCCAGCAGTCCCCTCCGATTGGTCCATGAGCAGTTCTTC.

This clonotype turned up a few times. This chain links TRBV28 with TRBJ2-7, with 11 bases identical to TRBD2. The CDR3 loop spans 14 amino acids. Germline trimming cut 5 bases from V and 5 bases from J; bases unmatched to any gene: 5. CDR1 is MDHEN, CDR2 SYDVKM, per germline. CDR3 sequence: CASSRLAGSNEQYF. The CDR3 DNA follows: TGTGCCAGCAGTCGACTAGCGGGAAGCAACGAGCAGTACTTC.

This clonotype was seen repeatedly, ten times or more. The genes are TRBV4-2 and TRBJ2-7; weak D call: TRBD2 (6 bases). The CDR3 contains 17 residues. The V end was cut by 2 bases, the J end by 0 bases, with 17 bases between. Germline loops: CDR1 LGHNA, CDR2 YNFKEQ. CDR3 DNA sequence: TGTGCCAGCAGCCAACGAACCGGGACTTCAGTCTCCTACGAGCAGTACTTC. Translating it yields CASSQRTGTSVSYEQYF.

The sample holds a few counts of this clonotype. This chain joins TRBV29-1 and TRBJ2-3; no reliable D call. The ends were cut back, 7 bases at V and 2 bases at J, with 10 bases in the middle. Germline V CDR1 and CDR2: SQVTM, ANQGSEA. This CDR3 contains 12 residues. Here the CDR3 reads CSARTHTDTQYF. CDR3 bases: TGCAGCGCCCGGACCCACACAGATACGCAGTATTTT.

This clonotype was picked up a small number of times. This chain connects TRBV5-1 to TRBJ2-2; no clear D gene. Trimming left V 3 bases short and J 5 bases short, with 8 bases between. The CDR3 has 13 amino acids. The V gene's germline CDR1 is SGHRS and CDR2 YFSETQ. CDR3: CASSSDGTGELFF. DNA of the CDR3: TGCGCCAGCAGCTCCGACGGTACCGGGGAGCTGTTTTTT.

This clonotype has ten or more counts. CDR3 coding DNA: TGCGCCAGCAGCTTGGGGGACAGCACAGATACGCAGTATTTT. Residues: CASSLGDSTDTQYF. The chain links TRBV5-1 to TRBJ2-3; D is possibly TRBD1 or TRBD2 (5 bases each). The length of the CDR3 is 14 residues. Looked up from germline, CDR1 is SGHRS and CDR2 is YFSETQ. V was pared by 0 bases and J by 0 bases, with 5 bases between.

There are many counts of this clonotype. V usage is TRBV6-2 or TRBV6-3 and J usage is TRBJ2-5, with D maybe TRBD2 (6 bases). The CDR3 runs 15 residues. V lost 8 bases to trimming and J lost 4 bases, with 20 bases between them. Germline V lookup: CDR1 MNHEY, CDR2 SVGEGT. The CDR3 is CASAIPGGGTETQYF. The CDR3 DNA reads TGTGCCAGCGCTATCCCTGGAGGCGGGACAGAGACCCAGTACTTC.

This rearrangement joins TRBV7-9 to TRBJ1-5; 7 bases agree with TRBD1. This CDR3 comprises 15 residues. The trim removed 3 bases at V and 0 bases at J, leaving 2 bases unmatched. Germline CDR1 and CDR2: SEHNR and FQNEAQ (reference sequence). The CDR3 DNA reads TGTGCCAGCAGCTTTGGGACAGCTAGCAATCAGCCCCAGCATTTT. The encoded protein is CASSFGTASNQPQHF.

This clonotype was picked up many times. The rearrangement joins TRBV3-1 to TRBJ2-5; D assignment may be TRBD1 or TRBD2 (6 bases each). CDR1 is LGHDT and CDR2 is YNNKEL in the germline V gene (reference sequence). Trimming shortened V by 1 base and J by 4 bases, and 10 bases separated the two germline ends. The CDR3 loop spans 14 amino acids. The CDR3 protein is CASSQVPGAETQYF. Written as DNA, the CDR3 is TGTGCCAGCAGCCAAGTTCCGGGGGCAGAGACCCAGTACTTC.

This clonotype was seen a handful of times. This rearrangement joins TRBV29-1 to TRBJ1-5; 7 bases line up with TRBD1. The CDR3 runs to 15 residues. V lost 6 bases and J lost 2; bases outside the gene matches: 10. In germline, CDR1 is SQVTM, CDR2 ANQGSEA. For the CDR3, the DNA is TGCAGCGTGAGTGACAGGGCTGTTGGCAATCAGCCCCAGCATTTT. Translation: CSVSDRAVGNQPQHF.

The chain links TRBV5-8 to TRBJ2-7, with 10 bases lining up with TRBD1. This CDR3 has 16 amino acids. Per germline, CDR1 SGHTS and CDR2 YDEGEE. V gave up 2 bases and J gave up 4 bases; unmatched junction bases: 9. The CDR3 spells CASSFLWTGGAYEQYF. In nucleotides, the CDR3 is TGTGCCAGCAGCTTCCTATGGACAGGGGGTGCGTACGAGCAGTACTTC.

The rearrangement joins TRBV15 to TRBJ2-2; D remains unclear. Germline assignment: CDR1 LNHNV and CDR2 YYDKDF (reference sequence). The V end was cut by 0 bases, the J end by 5 bases, with 4 bases between. This CDR3 is built from 13 residues. CDR3 bases: TGTGCCACCAGCAGAGAATATACCGGGGAGCTGTTTTTT. This translates into CATSREYTGELFF.

There are a few counts of this clonotype. The V gene is TRBV27, the J gene TRBJ1-2, with 7 nucleotides matching TRBD1. This CDR3 is 14 amino acids long. V was pared by 5 bases and J by 4 bases, with 7 bases of the junction left unmatched. Germline V CDR1 and CDR2: MNHEY, SMNVEV (reference sequence). CDR3 nucleotides: TGTGCCAGCAGTCGACAGGGTGGGACCTATGGCTACACCTTC. Translating it yields CASSRQGGTYGYTF.

There are many counts of this clonotype. At one end, the junction sequence differs from germline, possibly due to a read error. The chain couples TRBV27 to TRBJ1-6, with TRBD1 as a possible D gene (6 bases). Germline V gene sequence: CDR1 MNHEY, CDR2 SMNVEV (reference sequence). CDR3 length: 11 amino acids. CDR3 in amino acids: CASRSTGYQFF. The CDR3 nucleotides read TGTGCCAGCAGATCTACAGGGTATCAATTTTTC.

This clonotype came up a few times. The CDR3 DNA reads as TGTGCCAGCAGCCTTCTATGGGGGCCACGAACCGGGGAGCTGTTTTTT. As protein: CASSLLWGPRTGELFF. This chain uses TRBV6-2 or TRBV6-3 with TRBJ2-2; tentatively, D is TRBD1 (6 bases). The CDR3 loop spans 16 amino acids. V lost 6 bases and J 5 bases, leaving 19 bases between the germline ends. Germline CDR1 and CDR2: MNHEY and SVGEGT.